This T cell receptor beta chain was profiled in a study of long-term antiretroviral therapy in people with HIV. Findings of the study overall: Dominating the repertoire at all time points were the clones that expanded before ART. Patients on ART gained diversity, which nonetheless stayed below transplant donor controls.

The germline V and J ends were trimmed by 0 bases and 11 bases, with 14 bases remaining between them. Germline-derived CDR1 and CDR2 are SGHNT and YENEEA. There are 14 residues in the CDR3. The assay used was immunoSEQ (version v3.0), run at survey level. Sequencing was intended to reach about 40,000-50,000 T-cell genomes per sample. TCRdb's table, derived via immunoSEQ multiplex PCR, lists solely in-frame clones and lacks some. The table has about 32,000 clones, 85% seen once. Note on this clone: Antigen unknown.

Each HIV participant was treated in the United States. The sample here was unsorted PBMCs, taken about 3.4 years after starting antiretroviral therapy. The TCR originated in a man aged 18 to 29 with HIV. The J gene is TRBJ2-1, the V gene TRBV11-3; D tentatively reads TRBD1 or TRBD2 (5 bases each). The DNA of the CDR3 is TGTGCCAGCAGCTTAGATCCAACTAGGGGCCAGCAGTTCTTC. It is translated as CASSLDPTRGQQFF.